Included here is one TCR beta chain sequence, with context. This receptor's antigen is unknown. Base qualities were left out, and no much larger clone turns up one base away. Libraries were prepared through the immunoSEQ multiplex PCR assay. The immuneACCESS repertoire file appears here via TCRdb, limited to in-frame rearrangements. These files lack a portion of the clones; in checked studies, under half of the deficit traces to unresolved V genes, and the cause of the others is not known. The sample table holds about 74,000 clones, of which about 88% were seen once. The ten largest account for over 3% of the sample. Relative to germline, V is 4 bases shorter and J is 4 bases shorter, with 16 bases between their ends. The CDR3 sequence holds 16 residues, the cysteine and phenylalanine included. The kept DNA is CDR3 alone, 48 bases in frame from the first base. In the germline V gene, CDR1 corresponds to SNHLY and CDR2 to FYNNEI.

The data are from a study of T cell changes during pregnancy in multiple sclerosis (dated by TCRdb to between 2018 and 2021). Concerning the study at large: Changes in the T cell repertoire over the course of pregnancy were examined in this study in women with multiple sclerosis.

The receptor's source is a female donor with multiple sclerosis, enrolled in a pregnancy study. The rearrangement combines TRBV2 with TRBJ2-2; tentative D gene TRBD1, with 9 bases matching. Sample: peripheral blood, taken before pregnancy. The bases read TGTGCCAGCAGTGTTAGCGGGACAGGGATCACCGGGGAGCTGTTTTTT. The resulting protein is CASSVSGTGITGELFF.